The next 12 T cell receptor beta chains were all read from a single sample in a study of regulatory T cells in long-lasting Graves disease (dated by TCRdb to about 2021). The intended sense of this specimen's time point label: newly diagnosed GD, antithyroid drugs for less than 3 months. RNA was extracted from PBMCs in TRIzol for both TCR sequencing and RNA sequencing. The protocol used for the library was multiplex PCR. For sequencing, an Illumina HiSeq 4000 was employed. iRepertoire HTBI primers and Arm-PCR amplification of CDR3 regions were used to construct TCR beta libraries. Through fastp at Q25 and MiXCR, TCRdb rebuilt clones from the public reads, retaining in-frame beta chains. Identical CDR3 protein sequences are pooled into one entry, listed with their most common genes and DNA. In all, the sample holds 400,000 to 550,000 distinct CDR3 sequences, and around 17% of those were seen once. The top ten hold around 10% of the sample.

These data also featured in a second study, about T cells in Graves' hyperthyroidism and ophthalmopathy.

This specimen was peripheral blood mononuclear cells (PBMCs), taken at new diagnosis, from a patient treated with antithyroid drugs. The receptor set was obtained from a woman in her twenties or thirties with Graves disease. Donor details come from another sample of the same person, matched by shared clones.

The rearrangement uses TRBV5-1 and TRBJ1-2, with D maybe TRBD1 (6 bases). The CDR3 contains 13 residues. Germline V gene lookup returns CDR1 SGHRS and CDR2 YFSETQ. V was pared by 4 bases and J by 5 bases, with 12 bases between. CDR3 protein: CASSIQGVYGYTF. CDR3 in DNA: TGCGCCAGCAGCATACAGGGCGTGTATGGCTACACCTTC.

This clonotype was recorded many times. The V gene is TRBV28, the J gene TRBJ2-6; 7 bases line up with TRBD1. The germline CDR1 and CDR2 sequences are MDHEN and SYDVKM. The J segment lost 0 bases and the V segment lost 2 bases, leaving 7 bases of the junction unmatched. This CDR3 region has 18 residues. CDR3 in DNA: TGTGCCAGCAGTTTAAGACAGGGAAAGAGCTCTGGGGCCAACGTCCTGACTTTC. Residues: CASSLRQGKSSGANVLTF.

The chain links TRBV28 to TRBJ1-2; D is unclear. The CDR3 totals 13 residues. The V gene lost 10 bases and the J gene lost 5 bases, with 17 bases spanning the gap. The V gene's germline CDR1 is MDHEN and CDR2 SYDVKM. CDR3 in DNA: TGTGCCACCGAGATAATAGTCGGATATGGCTACACCTTC. This sequence encodes CATEIIVGYGYTF.

This clonotype was found many times. The rearrangement uses TRBV5-1 and TRBJ2-7, with a weak D call TRBD1 (6 bases). The CDR3 is 14 residues long. Germline V gene lookup returns CDR1 SGHRS and CDR2 YFSETQ. The V and J ends lost 2 bases and 3 bases respectively, with 12 bases between them. The CDR3 DNA reads as TGCGCCAGCAGCTTTACGGACAGCTTCTACGAGCAGTACTTC. Residues: CASSFTDSFYEQYF.

This clonotype was found many times. The rearrangement joins TRBV12-3 or TRBV12-4 to TRBJ2-1; 8 nucleotides match TRBD2. After removal of 5 bases from V and 6 bases from J, the junction contained 12 bases not matched to a gene. This CDR3 is 16 amino acids long. The CDR3 reads CASSKLPGLGGNEQFF. In DNA, the CDR3 is TGTGCCAGCAGTAAATTACCGGGACTAGGTGGCAATGAGCAGTTCTTC.

In nucleotides, the CDR3 is TGCAGTGCTCAACTAGAACCCGAGCAGTACTTC. This codes for CSAQLEPEQYF. This rearrangement joins TRBV20-1 to TRBJ2-7; the D gene is possibly TRBD2 (5 bases). CDR1 is DFQATT, CDR2 SNEGSKA, per germline (reference sequence). The CDR3 loop spans 11 amino acids. With 5 bases removed from V and 6 bases from J, the gap between germline ends came to 11 bases.

V usage is TRBV30 and J usage is TRBJ2-5, with D possibly being TRBD1 or TRBD2 (5 bases each). The CDR3 runs to 15 residues. With 2 bases removed from V and 7 bases from J, the gap between germline ends came to 20 bases. CDR1 GTSNPN and CDR2 SVGIG come from the germline V gene (reference sequence). The CDR3: CAWSSGQASGGTQYF. The CDR3 region has the DNA TGTGCCTGGAGTAGTGGACAAGCAAGTGGGGGGACCCAGTACTTC. Using reference TRBV30 and TRBJ2-5 for the parts outside the CDR3, the full variable domain is SQTIHQWPATLVQPVGSPLSLECTVEGTSNPNLYWYRQAAGRGLQLLFYSVGIGQISSEVPQNLSASRPQDRQFILSSKKLLLSDSGFYLCAWSSGQASGGTQYFGPGTRLLVL.

This clonotype was picked up one time. Compared with germline, one end of the junction differs, possibly owing to a read error. V gene TRBV7-9 combines with J gene TRBJ2-3; TRBD1 or TRBD2 may be the D gene (6 bases each). CDR3 length equals 15 residues. The germline CDR1 and CDR2 sequences are SEHNR and FQNEAQ (reference sequence). The CDR3 coding sequence is TGCGCCAGCAGCTTGAGGACGGGGGCCACAGATACGCAGTATTTT. Translated, it gives CASSLRTGATDTQYF.

This clonotype has a count of ten or more. V and J are TRBV29-1 and TRBJ1-1; D is perhaps TRBD1 (6 bases). Per the germline V gene, CDR1 is SQVTM and CDR2 is ANQGSEA. The V end lost 6 bases, the J end lost 5 bases, and 16 bases lay between the germline ends. The length of the CDR3 is 13 residues. CDR3 region: CSVHLGGGTEAFF. The CDR3 bases are TGCAGCGTCCACTTGGGAGGGGGGACTGAAGCTTTCTTT.

This clonotype was detected many times. The chain joins TRBV27 to TRBJ1-6; 7 nucleotides match TRBD1. There are 17 residues in the CDR3. J was trimmed by 2 bases and V by 5 bases; bases with no gene match: 9. Germline CDR1 is MNHEY and CDR2 is SMNVEV (reference sequence). DNA for the CDR3: TGTGCCAGCAGTATAAACAGGGGAAACACCTATAATTCACCCCTCCACTTT. Translating it yields CASSINRGNTYNSPLHF.

This clonotype was counted only a few times. The CDR3 nucleotides are TGTGCCAGTAGTATACTTGACAGAGCCTCTCCCCATGGCTACACCTTC. This encodes CASSILDRASPHGYTF. The chain recombines TRBV19 with TRBJ1-2, with D possibly being TRBD1 (5 bases). Trimming cost V 2 bases and J 6 bases, with 19 bases left between them. Germline CDR1 LNHDA, CDR2 SQIVND (reference sequence). The CDR3 has 16 residues. The full variable domain, rest sourced from reference TRBV19 and TRBJ1-2, is DGGITQSPKYLFRKEGQNVTLSCEQNLNHDAMYWYRQDPGQGLRLIYYSQIVNDFQKGDIAEGYSVSREKKESFPLTVTSAQKNPTAFYLCASSILDRASPHGYTFGSGTRLTVV.

This clonotype has just a few counts. The V gene is TRBV20-1, the J gene TRBJ2-1; 13 bases fit TRBD2. The CDR3 contains 18 residues. V shed 1 base and J 10 bases; nucleotides not matched to a gene: 16. Germline V gives CDR1 DFQATT, CDR2 SNEGSKA (reference sequence). The CDR3 loop is CSARARGKLAGGPREQFF. The DNA for the CDR3 is TGCAGTGCTAGAGCTAGGGGAAAACTAGCGGGAGGGCCTCGGGAGCAGTTCTTC.